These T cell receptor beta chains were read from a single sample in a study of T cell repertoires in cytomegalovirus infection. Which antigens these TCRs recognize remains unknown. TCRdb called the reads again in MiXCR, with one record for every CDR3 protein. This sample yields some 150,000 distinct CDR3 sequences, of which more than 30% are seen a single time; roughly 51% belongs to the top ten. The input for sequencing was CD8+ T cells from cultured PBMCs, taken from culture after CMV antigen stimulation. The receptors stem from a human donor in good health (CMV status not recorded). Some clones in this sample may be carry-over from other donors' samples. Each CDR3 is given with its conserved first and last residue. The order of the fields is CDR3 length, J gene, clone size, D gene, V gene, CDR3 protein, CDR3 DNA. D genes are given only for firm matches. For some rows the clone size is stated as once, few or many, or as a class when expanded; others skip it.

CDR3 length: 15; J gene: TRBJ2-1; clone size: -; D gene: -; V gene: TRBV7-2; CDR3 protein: CASSLRGGWYNEQFF; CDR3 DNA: TGTGCCAGCAGCTTACGAGGGGGGTGGTATAATGAGCAGTTCTTC
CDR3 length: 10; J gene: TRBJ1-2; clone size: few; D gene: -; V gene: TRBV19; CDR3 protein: CASSAGGYTF; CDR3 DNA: TGTGCCAGCTCGGCGGGGGGCTACACCTTC
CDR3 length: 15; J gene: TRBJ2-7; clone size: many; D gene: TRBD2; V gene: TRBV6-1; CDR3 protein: CASSELRSGGVEQYF; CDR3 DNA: TGTGCCAGCAGTGAATTGCGTAGCGGGGGGGTTGAGCAGTACTTC
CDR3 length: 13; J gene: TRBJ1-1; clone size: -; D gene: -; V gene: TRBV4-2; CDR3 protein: CASSQGVGTEAFF; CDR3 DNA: TGTGCCAGCAGCCAGGGGGTGGGCACTGAAGCTTTCTTT
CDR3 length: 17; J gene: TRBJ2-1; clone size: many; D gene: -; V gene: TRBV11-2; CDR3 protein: CASSLDVTDHSYNEQFF; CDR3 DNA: TGTGCCAGCAGCTTAGATGTCACCGACCACTCCTACAATGAGCAGTTCTTC
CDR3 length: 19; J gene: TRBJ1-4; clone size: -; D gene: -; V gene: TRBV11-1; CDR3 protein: CASSPWTARTRPTNEKLFF; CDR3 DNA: TGTGCCAGCAGCCCATGGACAGCCCGCACCCGACCAACTAATGAAAAACTGTTTTTT
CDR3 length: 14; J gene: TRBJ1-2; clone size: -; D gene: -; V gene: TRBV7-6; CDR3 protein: CASSPAKTNYGYTF; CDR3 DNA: TGTGCCAGCAGCCCCGCAAAGACTAACTATGGCTACACCTTC
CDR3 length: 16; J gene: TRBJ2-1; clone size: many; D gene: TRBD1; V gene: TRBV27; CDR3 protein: CASSLGLQGAYNEQFF; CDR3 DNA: TGTGCCAGCAGTTTGGGGCTACAGGGGGCCTACAATGAGCAGTTCTTC
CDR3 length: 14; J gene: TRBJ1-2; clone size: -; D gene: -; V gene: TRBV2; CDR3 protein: CASSVPEANYGYTF; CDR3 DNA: TGTGCCAGCAGTGTCCCAGAAGCTAACTATGGCTACACCTTC
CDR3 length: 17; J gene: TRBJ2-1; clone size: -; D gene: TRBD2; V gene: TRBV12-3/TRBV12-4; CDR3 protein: CASSLTGTSGGYNEQFF; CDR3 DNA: TGTGCCAGCAGCCTGACCGGGACTAGCGGGGGGTACAATGAGCAGTTCTTC
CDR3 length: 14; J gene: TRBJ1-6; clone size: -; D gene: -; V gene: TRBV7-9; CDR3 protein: CASSSAGVNSPLHF; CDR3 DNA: TGTGCCAGCAGCTCTGCTGGCGTTAATTCACCCCTCCACTTT
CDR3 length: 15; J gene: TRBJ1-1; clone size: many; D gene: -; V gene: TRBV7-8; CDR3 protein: CASSLGLGSNTEAFF; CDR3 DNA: TGTGCCAGCAGCTTAGGGCTGGGGTCGAACACTGAAGCTTTCTTT
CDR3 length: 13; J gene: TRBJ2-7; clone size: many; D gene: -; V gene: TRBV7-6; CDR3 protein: CASSPQGQLQQYF; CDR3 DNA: TGTGCCAGCAGCCCACAAGGACAGTTGCAGCAGTACTTC
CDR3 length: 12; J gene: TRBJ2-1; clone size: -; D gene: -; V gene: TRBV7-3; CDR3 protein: CASSLARNEQFF; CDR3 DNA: TGTGCCAGCAGCTTAGCAAGGAATGAGCAGTTCTTC
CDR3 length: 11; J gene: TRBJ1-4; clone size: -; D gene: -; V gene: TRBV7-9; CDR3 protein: CASTRGEKLFF; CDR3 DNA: TGTGCCAGCACCCGAGGGGAAAAACTGTTTTTT
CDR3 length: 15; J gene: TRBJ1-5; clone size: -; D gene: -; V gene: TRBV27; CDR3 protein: CASSLTGFSNQPQHF; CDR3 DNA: TGTGCCAGCAGTTTAACAGGGTTTAGCAATCAGCCCCAGCATTTT
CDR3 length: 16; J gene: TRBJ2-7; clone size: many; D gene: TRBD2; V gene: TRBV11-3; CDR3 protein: CASSAGLGGGSYEQYF; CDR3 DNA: TGTGCCAGCAGCGCCGGACTGGGCGGGGGTTCCTACGAGCAGTACTTC
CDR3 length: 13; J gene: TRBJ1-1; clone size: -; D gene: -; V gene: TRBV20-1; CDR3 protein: CSAPREENTEAFF; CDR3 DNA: TGCAGTGCTCCGAGGGAGGAGAACACTGAAGCTTTCTTT
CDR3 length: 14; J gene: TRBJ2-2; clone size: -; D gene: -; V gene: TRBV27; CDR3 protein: CASSFGDTTGELFF; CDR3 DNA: TGTGCCAGCAGTTTTGGCGATACCACCGGGGAGCTGTTTTTT
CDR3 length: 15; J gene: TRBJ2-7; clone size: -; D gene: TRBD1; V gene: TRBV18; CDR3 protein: CASSPRTGATYEQYF; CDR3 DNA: TGTGCCAGCTCACCAAGGACAGGGGCGACCTACGAGCAGTACTTC
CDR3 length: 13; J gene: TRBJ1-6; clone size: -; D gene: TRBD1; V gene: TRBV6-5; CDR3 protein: CASSYQGGRPLHF; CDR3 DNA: TGTGCCAGCAGTTACCAGGGGGGAAGGCCCCTCCACTTT
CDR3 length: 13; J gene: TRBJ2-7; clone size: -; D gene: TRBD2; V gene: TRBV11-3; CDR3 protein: CASSFSGTGEQYF; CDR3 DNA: TGTGCCAGCAGCTTTAGCGGGACCGGAGAGCAGTACTTC
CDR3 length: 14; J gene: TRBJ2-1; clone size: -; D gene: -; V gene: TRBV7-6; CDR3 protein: CASSLAPGDNEQFF; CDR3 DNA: TGTGCCAGCAGCTTAGCGCCGGGGGACAATGAGCAGTTCTTC
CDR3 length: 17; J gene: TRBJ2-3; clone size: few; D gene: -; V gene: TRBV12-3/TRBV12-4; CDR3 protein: CASSLASVRASTDTQYF; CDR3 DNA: TGTGCCAGCAGTTTAGCGTCGGTTCGTGCTAGCACAGATACGCAGTATTTT
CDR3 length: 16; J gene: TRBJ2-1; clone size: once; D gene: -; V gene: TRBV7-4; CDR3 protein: CASSPWVGGSYNEQFF; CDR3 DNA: TGTGCCAGCAGCCCGTGGGTGGGGGGCTCCTACAATGAGCAGTTCTTC
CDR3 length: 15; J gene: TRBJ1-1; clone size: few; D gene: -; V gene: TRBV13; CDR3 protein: CASSAAGTSPTEAFF; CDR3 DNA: TGTGCCAGCAGCGCAGCCGGGACTTCCCCAACTGAAGCTTTCTTT
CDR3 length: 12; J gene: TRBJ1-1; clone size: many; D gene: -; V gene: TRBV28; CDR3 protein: CASSLLGDEAFF; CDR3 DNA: TGTGCCAGCAGTTTATTGGGGGATGAAGCTTTCTTT
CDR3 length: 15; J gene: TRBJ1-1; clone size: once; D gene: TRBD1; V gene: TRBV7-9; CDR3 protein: CASITDRGGGTEAFF; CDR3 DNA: TGTGCCAGCATTACCGACAGGGGCGGAGGCACTGAAGCTTTCTTT
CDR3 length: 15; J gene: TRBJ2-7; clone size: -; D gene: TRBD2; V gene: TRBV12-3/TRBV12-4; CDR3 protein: CASSPGTSGAYEQYF; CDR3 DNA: TGTGCCAGCAGTCCCGGGACTAGCGGGGCCTACGAGCAGTACTTC
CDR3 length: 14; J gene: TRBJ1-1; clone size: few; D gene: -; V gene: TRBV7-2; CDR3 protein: CASSYLTGGTEAFF; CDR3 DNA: TGTGCCAGCAGCTATCTGACAGGAGGGACAGAAGCTTTCTTT
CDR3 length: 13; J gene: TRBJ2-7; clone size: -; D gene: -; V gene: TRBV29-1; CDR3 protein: CSVGGAAPYEQYF; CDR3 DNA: TGCAGCGTTGGAGGTGCAGCTCCCTACGAGCAGTACTTC